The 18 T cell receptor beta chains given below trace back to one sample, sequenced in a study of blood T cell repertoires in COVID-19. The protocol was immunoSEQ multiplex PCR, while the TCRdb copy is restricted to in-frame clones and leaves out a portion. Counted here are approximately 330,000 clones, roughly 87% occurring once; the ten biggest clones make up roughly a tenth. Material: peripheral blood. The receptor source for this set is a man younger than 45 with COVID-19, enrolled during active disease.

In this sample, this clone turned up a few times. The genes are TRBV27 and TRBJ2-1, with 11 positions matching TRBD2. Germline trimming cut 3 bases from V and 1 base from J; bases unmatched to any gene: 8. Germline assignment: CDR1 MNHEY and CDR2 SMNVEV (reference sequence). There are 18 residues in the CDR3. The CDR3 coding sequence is TGTGCCAGCAGTTTGCTAGCGGGGGGTCCGGGGTCCTACAATGAGCAGTTCTTC. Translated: CASSLLAGGPGSYNEQFF.

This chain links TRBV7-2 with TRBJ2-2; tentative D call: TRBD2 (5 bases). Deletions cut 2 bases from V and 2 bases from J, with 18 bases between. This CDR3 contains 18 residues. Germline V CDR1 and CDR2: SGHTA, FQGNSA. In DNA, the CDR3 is TGTGCCAGCAGCTTATTTATCGGGGTGGAAGGAAACACCGGGGAGCTGTTTTTT. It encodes CASSLFIGVEGNTGELFF. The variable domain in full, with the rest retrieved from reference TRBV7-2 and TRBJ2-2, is GAGVSQSPSNKVTEKGKDVELRCDPISGHTALYWYRQSLGQGLEFLIYFQGNSAPDKSGLPSDRFSAERTGGSVSTLTIQRTQQEDSAVYLCASSLFIGVEGNTGELFFGEGSRLTVL.

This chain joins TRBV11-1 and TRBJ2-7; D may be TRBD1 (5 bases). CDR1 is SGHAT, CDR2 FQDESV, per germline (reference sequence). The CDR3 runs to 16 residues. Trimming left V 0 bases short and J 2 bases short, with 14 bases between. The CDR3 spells CASSLAAWTPTYEQYF. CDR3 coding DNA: TGTGCCAGCAGCTTAGCAGCTTGGACACCTACCTACGAGCAGTACTTC.

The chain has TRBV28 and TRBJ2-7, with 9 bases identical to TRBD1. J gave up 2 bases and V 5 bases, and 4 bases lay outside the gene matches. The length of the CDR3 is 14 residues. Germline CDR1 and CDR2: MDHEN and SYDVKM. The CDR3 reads CASSRTGVPYEQYF. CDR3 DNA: TGTGCCAGCAGTCGGACAGGGGTTCCCTACGAGCAGTACTTC.

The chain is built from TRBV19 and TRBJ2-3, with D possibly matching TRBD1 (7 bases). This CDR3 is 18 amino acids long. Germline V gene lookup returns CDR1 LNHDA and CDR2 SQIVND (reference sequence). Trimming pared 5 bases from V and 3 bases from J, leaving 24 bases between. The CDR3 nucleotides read TGTGCCAGTAGTCTGGGGAGGCAGACAGGGTATTTGACAGATACGCAGTATTTT. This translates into CASSLGRQTGYLTDTQYF.

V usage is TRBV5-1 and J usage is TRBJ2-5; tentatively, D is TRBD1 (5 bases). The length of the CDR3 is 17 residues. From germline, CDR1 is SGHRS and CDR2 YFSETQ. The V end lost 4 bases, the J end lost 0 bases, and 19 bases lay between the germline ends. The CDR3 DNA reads TGCGCCAGCAGCCCCCCGCAGGGCGCTTTGAACCAAGAGACCCAGTACTTC. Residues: CASSPPQGALNQETQYF.

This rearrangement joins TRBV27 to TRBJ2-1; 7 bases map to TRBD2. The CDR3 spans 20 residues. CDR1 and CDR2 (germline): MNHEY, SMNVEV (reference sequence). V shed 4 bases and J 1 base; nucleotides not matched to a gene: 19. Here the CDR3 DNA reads TGTGCCAGCAGTTCCGTATATTCCTTCGGGGGGAGCTTTTCCTACAATGAGCAGTTCTTC. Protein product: CASSSVYSFGGSFSYNEQFF.

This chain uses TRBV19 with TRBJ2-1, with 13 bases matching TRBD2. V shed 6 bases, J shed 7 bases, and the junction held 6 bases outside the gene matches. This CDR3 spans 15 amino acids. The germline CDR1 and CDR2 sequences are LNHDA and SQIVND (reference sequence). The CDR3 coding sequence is TGTGCCAGTAGCTCGGGACTAGCGGGGTTTAATGAGCAGTTCTTC. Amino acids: CASSSGLAGFNEQFF. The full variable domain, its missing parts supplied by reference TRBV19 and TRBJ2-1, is DGGITQSPKYLFRKEGQNVTLSCEQNLNHDAMYWYRQDPGQGLRLIYYSQIVNDFQKGDIAEGYSVSREKKESFPLTVTSAQKNPTAFYLCASSSGLAGFNEQFFGPGTRLTVL.

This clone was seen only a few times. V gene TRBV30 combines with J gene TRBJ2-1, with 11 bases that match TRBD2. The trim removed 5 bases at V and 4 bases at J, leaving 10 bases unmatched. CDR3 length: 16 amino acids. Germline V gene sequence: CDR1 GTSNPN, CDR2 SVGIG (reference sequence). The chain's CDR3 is CAWSLIAGGGYNEQFF. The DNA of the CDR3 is TGTGCCTGGTCGTTAATAGCGGGAGGGGGTTACAATGAGCAGTTCTTC.

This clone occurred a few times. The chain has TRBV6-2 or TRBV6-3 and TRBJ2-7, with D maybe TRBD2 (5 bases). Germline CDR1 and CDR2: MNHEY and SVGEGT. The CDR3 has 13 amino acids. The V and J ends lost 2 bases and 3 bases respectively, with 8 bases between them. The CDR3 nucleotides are TGTGCCAGCAGTTACGAGGGCCTCTACGAGCAGTACTTC. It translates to CASSYEGLYEQYF.

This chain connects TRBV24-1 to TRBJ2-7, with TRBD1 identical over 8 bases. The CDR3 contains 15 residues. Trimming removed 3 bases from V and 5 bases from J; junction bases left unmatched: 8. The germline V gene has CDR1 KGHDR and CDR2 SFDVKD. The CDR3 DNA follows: TGTGCCACCAGTGATCGGACAGGGAGGAACGACGAGCAGTACTTC. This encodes CATSDRTGRNDEQYF.

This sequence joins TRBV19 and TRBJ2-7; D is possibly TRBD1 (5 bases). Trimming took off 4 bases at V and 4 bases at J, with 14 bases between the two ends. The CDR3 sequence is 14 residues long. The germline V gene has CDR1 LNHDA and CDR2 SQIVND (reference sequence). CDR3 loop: CASSTQGLIYEQYF. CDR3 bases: TGTGCCAGTAGTACCCAGGGTCTAATTTACGAGCAGTACTTC. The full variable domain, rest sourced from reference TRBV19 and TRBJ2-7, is DGGITQSPKYLFRKEGQNVTLSCEQNLNHDAMYWYRQDPGQGLRLIYYSQIVNDFQKGDIAEGYSVSREKKESFPLTVTSAQKNPTAFYLCASSTQGLIYEQYFGPGTRLTVT.

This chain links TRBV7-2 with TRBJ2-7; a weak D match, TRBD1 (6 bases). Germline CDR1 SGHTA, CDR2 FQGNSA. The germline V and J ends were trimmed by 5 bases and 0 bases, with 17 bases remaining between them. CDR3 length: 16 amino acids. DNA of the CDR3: TGTGCCAGCAGCCCCGGGACATTCATCGGCTCCTACGAGCAGTACTTC. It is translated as CASSPGTFIGSYEQYF. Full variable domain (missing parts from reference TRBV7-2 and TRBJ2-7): GAGVSQSPSNKVTEKGKDVELRCDPISGHTALYWYRQSLGQGLEFLIYFQGNSAPDKSGLPSDRFSAERTGGSVSTLTIQRTQQEDSAVYLCASSPGTFIGSYEQYFGPGTRLTVT.

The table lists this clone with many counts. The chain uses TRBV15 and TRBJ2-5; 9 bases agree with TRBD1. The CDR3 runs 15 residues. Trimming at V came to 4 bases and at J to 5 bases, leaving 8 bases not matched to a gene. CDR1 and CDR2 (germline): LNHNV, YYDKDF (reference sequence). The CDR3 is CATSKQTGGGETQYF. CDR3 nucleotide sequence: TGTGCCACCAGCAAACAGACAGGGGGTGGGGAGACCCAGTACTTC.

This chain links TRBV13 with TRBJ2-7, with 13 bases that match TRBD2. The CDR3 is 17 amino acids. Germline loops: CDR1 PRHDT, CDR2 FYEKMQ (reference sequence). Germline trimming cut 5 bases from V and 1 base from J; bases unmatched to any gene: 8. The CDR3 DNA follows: TGTGCCAGCAGCCCCTTTCCGGGACTAGCGGGATCCTACGAGCAGTACTTC. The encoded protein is CASSPFPGLAGSYEQYF. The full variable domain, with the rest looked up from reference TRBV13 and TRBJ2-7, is AAGVIQSPRHLIKEKRETATLKCYPIPRHDTVYWYQQGPGQDPQFLISFYEKMQSDKGSIPDRFSAQQFSDYHSELNMSSLELGDSALYFCASSPFPGLAGSYEQYFGPGTRLTVT.

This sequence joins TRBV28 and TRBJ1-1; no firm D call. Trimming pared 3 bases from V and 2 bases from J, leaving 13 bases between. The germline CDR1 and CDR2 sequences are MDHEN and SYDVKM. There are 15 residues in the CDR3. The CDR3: CASSFESGLNTEAFF. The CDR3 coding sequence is TGTGCCAGCAGTTTCGAATCAGGTTTAAACACTGAAGCTTTCTTT. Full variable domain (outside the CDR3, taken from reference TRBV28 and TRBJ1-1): DVKVTQSSRYLVKRTGEKVFLECVQDMDHENMFWYRQDPGLGLRLIYFSYDVKMKEKGDIPEGYSVSREKKERFSLILESASTNQTSMYLCASSFESGLNTEAFFGQGTRLTVV.

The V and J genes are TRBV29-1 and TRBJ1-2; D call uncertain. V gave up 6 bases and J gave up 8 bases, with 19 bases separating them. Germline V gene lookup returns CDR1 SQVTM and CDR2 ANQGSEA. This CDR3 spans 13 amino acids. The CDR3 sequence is CSVVGLFLGGYTF. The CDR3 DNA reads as TGCAGCGTCGTTGGACTATTCCTGGGGGGCTACACCTTC.

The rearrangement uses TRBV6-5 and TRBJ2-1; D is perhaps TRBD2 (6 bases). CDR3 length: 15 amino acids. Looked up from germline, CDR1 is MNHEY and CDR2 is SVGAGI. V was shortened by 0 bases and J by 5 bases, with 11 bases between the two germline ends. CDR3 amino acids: CASSYSPTSNNEQFF. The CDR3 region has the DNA TGTGCCAGCAGTTACTCCCCGACTAGTAACAATGAGCAGTTCTTC.